This T cell receptor (beta chain) is drawn from a study of early T cells in non-severe SARS-CoV-2 infection. With V trimmed by 5 bases and J by 3 bases, 6 bases remained unmatched. Per germline, CDR1 SGHTA and CDR2 FQGTGA. The CDR3 has 14 residues. This clonotype has more than one count but fewer than ten. TCRdb processed the 5' RACE reads anew with MiXCR; each CDR3 protein has one entry. Among tens of thousands of distinct CDR3 sequences listed, over 8% were seen once. Specimen: whole blood. The J gene is TRBJ2-7, the V gene TRBV7-3; TRBD2 aligns across 8 bases. The origin of this receptor is an adult who was a healthcare worker with PCR-confirmed SARS-CoV-2 infection or an uninfected control (not recorded which). The chain's CDR3 is CASSSRSGGYEQYF. The DNA of the CDR3 is TGTGCCAGCAGCAGTAGAAGCGGGGGCTACGAGCAGTACTTC.